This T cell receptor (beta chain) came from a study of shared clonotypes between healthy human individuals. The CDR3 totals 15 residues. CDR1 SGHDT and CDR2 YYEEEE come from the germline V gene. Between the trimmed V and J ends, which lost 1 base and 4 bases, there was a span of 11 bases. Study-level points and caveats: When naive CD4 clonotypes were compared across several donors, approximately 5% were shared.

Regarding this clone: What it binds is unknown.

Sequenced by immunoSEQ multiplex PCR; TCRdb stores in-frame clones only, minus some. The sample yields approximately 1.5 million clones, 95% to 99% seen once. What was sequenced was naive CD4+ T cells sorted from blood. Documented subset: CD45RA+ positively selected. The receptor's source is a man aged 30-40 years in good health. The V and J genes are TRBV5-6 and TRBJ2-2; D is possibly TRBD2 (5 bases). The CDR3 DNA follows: TGTGCCAGCAGCTTGTTTGCGGGTGGCACCGGGGAGCTGTTTTTT. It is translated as CASSLFAGGTGELFF.